The following is a T cell receptor beta chain sequence with its context. This specimen belongs to a study of blood T cell repertoires in COVID-19. The wider study: T cells, B-cell-depleted T cells, or PBMCs provided the cDNA or gDNA that served as material.

The repertoire was sequenced with immunoSEQ multiplex PCR; TCRdb's copy has only in-frame clones and lacks some. The profile shows approximately 240,000 clones, around 84% of them singletons. With 5 bases removed from V and 9 bases from J, the gap between germline ends came to 14 bases. CDR1 is SQVTM and CDR2 is ANQGSEA in the germline V gene. The CDR3 has 12 amino acids. The clonotype comes from a woman aged 55-70 years who had recovered from COVID-19. Material for sequencing was peripheral blood. The V and J genes are TRBV29-1 and TRBJ2-1, with D possibly being TRBD1 (6 bases). CDR3 bases: TGCAGCGTTCCCACAGGGTGGGGTGAGCAGTTCTTC. Amino acid sequence: CSVPTGWGEQFF.